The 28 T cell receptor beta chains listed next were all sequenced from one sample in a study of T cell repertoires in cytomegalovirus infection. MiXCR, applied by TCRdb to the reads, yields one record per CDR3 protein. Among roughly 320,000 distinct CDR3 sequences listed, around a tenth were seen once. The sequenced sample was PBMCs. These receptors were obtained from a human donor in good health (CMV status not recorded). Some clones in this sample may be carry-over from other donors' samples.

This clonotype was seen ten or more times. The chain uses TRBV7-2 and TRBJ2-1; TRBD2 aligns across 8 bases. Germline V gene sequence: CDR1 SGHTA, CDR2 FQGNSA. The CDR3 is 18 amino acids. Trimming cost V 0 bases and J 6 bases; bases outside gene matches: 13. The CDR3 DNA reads TGTGCCAGCAGCTTAGCCTCGGGGGGGGTAGCGGCTTTCAATGAGCAGTTCTTC. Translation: CASSLASGGVAAFNEQFF.

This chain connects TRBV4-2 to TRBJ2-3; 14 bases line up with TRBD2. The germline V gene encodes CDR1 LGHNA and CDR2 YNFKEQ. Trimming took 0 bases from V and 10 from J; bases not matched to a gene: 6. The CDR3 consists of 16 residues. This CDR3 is CASSQEMGLAGEAQYF. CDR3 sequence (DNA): TGTGCCAGCAGCCAAGAGATGGGACTAGCGGGGGAAGCGCAGTATTTT.

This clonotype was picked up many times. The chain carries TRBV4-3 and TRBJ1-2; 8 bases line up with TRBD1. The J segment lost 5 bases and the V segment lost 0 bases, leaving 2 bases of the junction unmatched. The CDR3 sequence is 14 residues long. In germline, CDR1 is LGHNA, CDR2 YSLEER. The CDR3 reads CASSQDRTGYGYTF. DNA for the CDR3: TGCGCCAGCAGCCAAGACCGGACAGGGTATGGCTACACCTTC.

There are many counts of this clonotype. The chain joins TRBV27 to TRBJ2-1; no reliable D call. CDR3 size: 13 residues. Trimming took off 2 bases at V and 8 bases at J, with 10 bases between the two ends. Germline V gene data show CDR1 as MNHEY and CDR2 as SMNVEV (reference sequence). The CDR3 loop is CASSLISLDEQFF. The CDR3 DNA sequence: TGTGCCAGCAGTTTAATTTCCTTGGATGAGCAGTTCTTC.

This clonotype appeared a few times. CDR3 sequence reads: CASSSTGWGANVLTF. The CDR3 DNA follows: TGTGCCAGCAGTTCGACAGGGTGGGGGGCCAACGTCCTGACTTTC. This chain joins TRBV12-3 or TRBV12-4 and TRBJ2-6, with 7 bases fitting TRBD1. This CDR3 region has 15 residues. J lost 4 bases, V lost 4 bases, and 4 bases had no gene match.

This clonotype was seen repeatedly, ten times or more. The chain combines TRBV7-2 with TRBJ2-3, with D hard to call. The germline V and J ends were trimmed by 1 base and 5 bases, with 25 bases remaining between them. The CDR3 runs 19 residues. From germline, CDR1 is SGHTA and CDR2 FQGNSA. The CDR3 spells CASSLESGRVTNKGDTQYF. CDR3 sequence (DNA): TGTGCCAGCAGCTTAGAGTCCGGCCGGGTCACCAACAAGGGAGATACGCAGTATTTT. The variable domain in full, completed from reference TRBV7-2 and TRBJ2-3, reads GAGVSQSPSNKVTEKGKDVELRCDPISGHTALYWYRQSLGQGLEFLIYFQGNSAPDKSGLPSDRFSAERTGGSVSTLTIQRTQQEDSAVYLCASSLESGRVTNKGDTQYFGPGTRLTVL.

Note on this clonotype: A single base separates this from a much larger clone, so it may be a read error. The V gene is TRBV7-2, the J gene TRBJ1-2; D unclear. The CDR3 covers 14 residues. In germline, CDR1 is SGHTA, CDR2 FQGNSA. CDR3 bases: TGTGCCAGCAGCTTCGGTTACAATAACTATTGCTACACCTTC. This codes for CASSFGYNNYCYTF.

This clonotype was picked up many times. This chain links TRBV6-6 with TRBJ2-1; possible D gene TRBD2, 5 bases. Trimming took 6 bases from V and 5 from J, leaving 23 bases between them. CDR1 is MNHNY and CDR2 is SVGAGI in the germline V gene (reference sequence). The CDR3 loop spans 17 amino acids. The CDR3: CASRVGRGLESHNEQFF. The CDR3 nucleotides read TGTGCCAGCAGGGTTGGAAGAGGACTCGAGAGCCACAATGAGCAGTTCTTC.

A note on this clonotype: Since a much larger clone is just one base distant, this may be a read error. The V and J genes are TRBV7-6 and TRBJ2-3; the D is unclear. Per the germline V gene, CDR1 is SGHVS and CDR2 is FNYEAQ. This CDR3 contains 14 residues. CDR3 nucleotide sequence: TGTGCCAGCAGCTTAGCTAGCCGCACAGATGCGCAGTATTTT. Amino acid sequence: CASSLASRTDAQYF. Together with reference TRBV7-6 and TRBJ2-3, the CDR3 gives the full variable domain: GAGVSQSPRYKVTKRGQDVALRCDPISGHVSLYWYRQALGQGPEFLTYFNYEAQQDKSGLPNDRFSAERPEGSISTLTIQRTEQRDSAMYRCASSLASRTDAQYFGPGTRLTVL.

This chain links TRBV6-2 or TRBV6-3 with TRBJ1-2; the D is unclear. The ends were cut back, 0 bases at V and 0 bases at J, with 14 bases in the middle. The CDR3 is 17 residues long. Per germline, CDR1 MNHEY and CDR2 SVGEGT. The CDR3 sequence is CASSYSKDPPANYGYTF. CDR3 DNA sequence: TGTGCCAGCAGTTACTCGAAGGACCCTCCAGCTAACTATGGCTACACCTTC.

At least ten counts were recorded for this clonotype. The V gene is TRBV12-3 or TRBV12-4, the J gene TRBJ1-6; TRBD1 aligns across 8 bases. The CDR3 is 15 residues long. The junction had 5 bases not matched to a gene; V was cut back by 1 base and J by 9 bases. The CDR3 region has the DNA TGTGCCAGCAGTTTAGGGTCAGGGGGCGGTTCACCCCTCCACTTT. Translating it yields CASSLGSGGGSPLHF.

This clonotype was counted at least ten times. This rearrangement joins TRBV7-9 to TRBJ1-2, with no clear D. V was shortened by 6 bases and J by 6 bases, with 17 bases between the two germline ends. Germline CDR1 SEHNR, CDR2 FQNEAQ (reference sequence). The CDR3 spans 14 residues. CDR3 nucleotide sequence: TGTGCCAGCAGGGCACCGGGGAGCGGCAATGGCTACACCTTC. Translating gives CASRAPGSGNGYTF.

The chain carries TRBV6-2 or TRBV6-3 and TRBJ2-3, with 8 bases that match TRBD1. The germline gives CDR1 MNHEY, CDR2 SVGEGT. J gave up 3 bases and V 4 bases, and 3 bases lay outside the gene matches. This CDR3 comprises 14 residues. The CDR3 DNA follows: TGTGCCAGCAGTTCGGACAGGGCGACAGATACGCAGTATTTT. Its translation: CASSSDRATDTQYF.

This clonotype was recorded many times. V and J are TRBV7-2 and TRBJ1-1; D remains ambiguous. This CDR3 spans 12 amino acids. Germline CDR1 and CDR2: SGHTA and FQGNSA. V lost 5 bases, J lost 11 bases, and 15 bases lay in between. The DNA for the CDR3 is TGTGCCAGCAGCCTACTTCCAGGTCCCGCTTTCTTT. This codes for CASSLLPGPAFF.

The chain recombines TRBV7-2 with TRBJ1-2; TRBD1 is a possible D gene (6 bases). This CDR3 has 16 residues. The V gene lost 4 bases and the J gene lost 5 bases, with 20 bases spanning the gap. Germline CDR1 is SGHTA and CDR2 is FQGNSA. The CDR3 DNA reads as TGTGCCAGCAGCTATCCGACAGGCCAGCTGATTTATGGCTACACCTTC. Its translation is CASSYPTGQLIYGYTF.

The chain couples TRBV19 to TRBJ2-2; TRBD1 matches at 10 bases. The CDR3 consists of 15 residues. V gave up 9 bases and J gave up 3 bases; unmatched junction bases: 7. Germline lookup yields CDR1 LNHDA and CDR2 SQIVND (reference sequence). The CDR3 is CASQTGGSDTGELFF. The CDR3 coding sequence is TGTGCCAGCCAGACAGGGGGCTCGGACACCGGGGAGCTGTTTTTT.

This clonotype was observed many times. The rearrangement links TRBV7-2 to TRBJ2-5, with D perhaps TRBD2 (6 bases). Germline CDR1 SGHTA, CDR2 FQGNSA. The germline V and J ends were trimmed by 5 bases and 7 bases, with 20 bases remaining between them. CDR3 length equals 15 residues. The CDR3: CASSPRRGLGGTQYF. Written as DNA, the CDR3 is TGTGCCAGCAGCCCCAGGAGGGGACTTGGGGGGACCCAGTACTTC.

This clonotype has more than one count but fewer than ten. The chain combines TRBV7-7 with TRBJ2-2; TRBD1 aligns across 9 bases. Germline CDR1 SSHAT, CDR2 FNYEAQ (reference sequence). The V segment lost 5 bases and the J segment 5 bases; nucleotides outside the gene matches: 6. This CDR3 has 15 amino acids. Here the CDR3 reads CASSPRTGDTGELFF. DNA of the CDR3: TGTGCCAGCAGCCCGAGGACAGGGGATACCGGGGAGCTGTTTTTT. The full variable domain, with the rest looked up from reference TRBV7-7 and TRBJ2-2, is GAGVSQSPRYKVTKRGQDVTLRCDPISSHATLYWYQQALGQGPEFLTYFNYEAQPDKSGLPSDRFSAERPEGSISTLTIQRTEQRDSAMYRCASSPRTGDTGELFFGEGSRLTVL.

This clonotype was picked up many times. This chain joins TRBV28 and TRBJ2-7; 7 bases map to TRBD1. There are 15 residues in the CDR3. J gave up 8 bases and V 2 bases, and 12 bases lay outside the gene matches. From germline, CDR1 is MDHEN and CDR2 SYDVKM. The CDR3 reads CASSLRGTAHVKQYF. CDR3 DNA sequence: TGTGCCAGCAGTTTAAGGGGGACAGCCCACGTCAAGCAGTACTTC.

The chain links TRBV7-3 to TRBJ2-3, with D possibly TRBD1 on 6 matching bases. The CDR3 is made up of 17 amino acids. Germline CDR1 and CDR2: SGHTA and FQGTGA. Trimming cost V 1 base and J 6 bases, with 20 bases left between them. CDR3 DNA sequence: TGTGCCAGCAGCTTAAGCTCGCAGGGGATCTCTACGGATACGCAGTATTTT. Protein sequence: CASSLSSQGISTDTQYF.

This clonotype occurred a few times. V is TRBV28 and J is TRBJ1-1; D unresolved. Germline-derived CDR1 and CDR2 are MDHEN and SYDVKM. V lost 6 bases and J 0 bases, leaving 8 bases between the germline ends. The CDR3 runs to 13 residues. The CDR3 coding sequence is TGTGCCAGCAGGATGACTGTGAACACTGAAGCTTTCTTT. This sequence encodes CASRMTVNTEAFF.

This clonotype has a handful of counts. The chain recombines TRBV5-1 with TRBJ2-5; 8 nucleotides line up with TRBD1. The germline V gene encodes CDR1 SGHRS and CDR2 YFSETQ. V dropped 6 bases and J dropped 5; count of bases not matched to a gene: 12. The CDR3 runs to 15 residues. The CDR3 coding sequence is TGCGCCAGCACCCGACAGGGGCAAAAGGGGGAGACCCAGTACTTC. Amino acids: CASTRQGQKGETQYF.

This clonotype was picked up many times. The CDR3 spells CASRRTSFTQPQHF. The CDR3 DNA reads TGTGCCAGTAGAAGGACCTCATTCACTCAGCCCCAGCATTTT. The chain combines TRBV19 with TRBJ1-5; D not certain. The CDR3 sequence is 14 residues long. Per germline, CDR1 LNHDA and CDR2 SQIVND (reference sequence). Trimming cost V 6 bases and J 6 bases, with 15 bases left between them.

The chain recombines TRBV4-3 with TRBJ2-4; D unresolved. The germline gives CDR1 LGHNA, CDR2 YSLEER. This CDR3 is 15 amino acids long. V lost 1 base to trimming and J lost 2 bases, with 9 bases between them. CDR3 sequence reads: CASSQARGTKNIQYF. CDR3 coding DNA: TGCGCCAGCAGCCAAGCCCGCGGCACCAAAAACATTCAGTACTTC.

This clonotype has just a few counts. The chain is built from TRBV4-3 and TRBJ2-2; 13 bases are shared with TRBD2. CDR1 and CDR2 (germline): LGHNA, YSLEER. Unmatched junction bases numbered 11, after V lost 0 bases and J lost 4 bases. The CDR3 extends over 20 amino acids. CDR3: CASSQDMELAGGPSTGELFF. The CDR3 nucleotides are TGCGCCAGCAGCCAAGATATGGAACTAGCGGGAGGGCCTAGCACCGGGGAGCTGTTTTTT.

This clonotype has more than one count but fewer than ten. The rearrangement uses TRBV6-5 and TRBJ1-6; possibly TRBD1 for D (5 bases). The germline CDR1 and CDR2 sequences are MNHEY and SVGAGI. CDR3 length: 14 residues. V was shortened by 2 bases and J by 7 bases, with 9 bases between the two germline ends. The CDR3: CASSYDSRNSPLHF. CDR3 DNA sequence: TGTGCCAGCAGTTACGACAGCAGGAATTCACCCCTCCACTTT.

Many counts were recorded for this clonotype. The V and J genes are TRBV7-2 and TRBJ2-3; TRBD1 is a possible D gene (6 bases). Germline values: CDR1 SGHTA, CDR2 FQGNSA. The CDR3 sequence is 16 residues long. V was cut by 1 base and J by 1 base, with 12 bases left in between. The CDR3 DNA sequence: TGTGCCAGCAGCTTAGTGAGGGGGACCCGCACAGATACGCAGTATTTT. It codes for CASSLVRGTRTDTQYF.

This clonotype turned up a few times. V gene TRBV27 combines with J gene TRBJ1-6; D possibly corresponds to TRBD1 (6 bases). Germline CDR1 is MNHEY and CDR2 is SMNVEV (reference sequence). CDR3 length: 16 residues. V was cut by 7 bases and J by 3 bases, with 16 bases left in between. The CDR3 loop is CASNIRGAGYNSPLHF. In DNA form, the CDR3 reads TGTGCCAGCAACATACGGGGGGCTGGCTATAATTCACCCCTCCACTTT.